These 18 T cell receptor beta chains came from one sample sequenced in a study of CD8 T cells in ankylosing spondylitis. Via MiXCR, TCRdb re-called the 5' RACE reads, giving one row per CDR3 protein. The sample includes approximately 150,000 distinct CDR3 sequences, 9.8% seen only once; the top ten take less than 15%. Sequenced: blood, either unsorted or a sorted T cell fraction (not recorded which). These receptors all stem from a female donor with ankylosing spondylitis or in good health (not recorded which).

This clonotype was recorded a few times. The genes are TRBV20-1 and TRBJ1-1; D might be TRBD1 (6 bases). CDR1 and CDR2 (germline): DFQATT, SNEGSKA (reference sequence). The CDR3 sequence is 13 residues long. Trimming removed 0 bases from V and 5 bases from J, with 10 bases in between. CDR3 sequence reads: CSAREQGGTEAFF. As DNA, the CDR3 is TGCAGTGCTAGAGAACAGGGCGGGACTGAAGCTTTCTTT.

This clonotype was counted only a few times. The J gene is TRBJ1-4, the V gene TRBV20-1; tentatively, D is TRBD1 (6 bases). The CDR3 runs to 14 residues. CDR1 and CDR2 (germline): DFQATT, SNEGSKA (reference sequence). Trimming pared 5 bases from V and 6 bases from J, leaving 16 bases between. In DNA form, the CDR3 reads TGCAGTGCTTGGAACAGGGTGGTAGATGAAAAACTGTTTTTT. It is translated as CSAWNRVVDEKLFF.

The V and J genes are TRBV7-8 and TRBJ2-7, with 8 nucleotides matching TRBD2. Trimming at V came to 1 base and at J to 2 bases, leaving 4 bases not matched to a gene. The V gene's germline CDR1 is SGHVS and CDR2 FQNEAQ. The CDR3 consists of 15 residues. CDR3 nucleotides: TGTGCCAGCAGCTTAGAAGCTAGCGGGCCCTACGAGCAGTACTTC. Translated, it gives CASSLEASGPYEQYF.

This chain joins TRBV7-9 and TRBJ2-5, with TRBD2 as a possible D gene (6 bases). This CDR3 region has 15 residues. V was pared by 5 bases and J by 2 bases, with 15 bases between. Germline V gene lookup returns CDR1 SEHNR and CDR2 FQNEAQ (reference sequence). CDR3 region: CASSKTRPIQETQYF. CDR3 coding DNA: TGTGCCAGCAGCAAGACTAGACCGATACAAGAGACCCAGTACTTC.

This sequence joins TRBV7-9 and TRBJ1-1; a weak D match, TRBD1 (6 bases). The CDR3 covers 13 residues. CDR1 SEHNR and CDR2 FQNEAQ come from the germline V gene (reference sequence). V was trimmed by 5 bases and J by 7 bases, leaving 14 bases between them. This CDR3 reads CASSPPRDIEAFF. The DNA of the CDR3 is TGTGCCAGCAGCCCGCCTCGGGACATTGAAGCTTTCTTT.

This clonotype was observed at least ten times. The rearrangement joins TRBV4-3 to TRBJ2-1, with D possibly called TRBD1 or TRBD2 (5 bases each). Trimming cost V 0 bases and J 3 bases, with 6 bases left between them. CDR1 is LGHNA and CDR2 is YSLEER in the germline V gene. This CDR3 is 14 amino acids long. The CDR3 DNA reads TGCGCCAGCAGCCAAGATGGGGGCTACAATGAGCAGTTCTTC. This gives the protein CASSQDGGYNEQFF.

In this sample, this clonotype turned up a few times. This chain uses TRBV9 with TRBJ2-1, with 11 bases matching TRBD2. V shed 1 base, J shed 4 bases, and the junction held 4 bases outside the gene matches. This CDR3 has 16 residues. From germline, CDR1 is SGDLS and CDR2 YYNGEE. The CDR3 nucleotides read TGTGCCAGCAGCGTACTCGGGACTAGCGGATACAATGAGCAGTTCTTC. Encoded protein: CASSVLGTSGYNEQFF.

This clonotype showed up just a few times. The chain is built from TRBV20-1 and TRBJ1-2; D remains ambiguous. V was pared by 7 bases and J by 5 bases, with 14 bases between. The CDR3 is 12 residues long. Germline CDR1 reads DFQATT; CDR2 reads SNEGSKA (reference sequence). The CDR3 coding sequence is TGCAGTGTAGCAGTAAGGCCATATGGCTACACCTTC. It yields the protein CSVAVRPYGYTF.

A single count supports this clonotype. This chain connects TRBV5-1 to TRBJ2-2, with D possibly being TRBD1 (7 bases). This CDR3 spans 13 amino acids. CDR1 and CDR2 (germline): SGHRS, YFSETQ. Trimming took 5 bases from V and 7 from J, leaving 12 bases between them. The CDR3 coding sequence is TGCGCCAGCAGGCAGGGGGGCAACGGGGAGCTGTTTTTT. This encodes CASRQGGNGELFF.

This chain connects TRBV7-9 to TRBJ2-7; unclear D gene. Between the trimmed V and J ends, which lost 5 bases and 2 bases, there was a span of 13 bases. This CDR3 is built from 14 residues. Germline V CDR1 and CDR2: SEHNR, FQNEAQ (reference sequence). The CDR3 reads CASSPPGRPYEQYF. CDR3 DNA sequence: TGTGCCAGCAGCCCCCCGGGCAGACCCTACGAGCAGTACTTC.

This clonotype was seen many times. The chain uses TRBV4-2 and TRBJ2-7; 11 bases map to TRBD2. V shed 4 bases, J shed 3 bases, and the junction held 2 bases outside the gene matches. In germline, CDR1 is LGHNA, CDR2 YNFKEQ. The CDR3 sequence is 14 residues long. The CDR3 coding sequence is TGTGCCAGCAGCCTTACTAGCGGGGGCTACGAGCAGTACTTC. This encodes CASSLTSGGYEQYF.

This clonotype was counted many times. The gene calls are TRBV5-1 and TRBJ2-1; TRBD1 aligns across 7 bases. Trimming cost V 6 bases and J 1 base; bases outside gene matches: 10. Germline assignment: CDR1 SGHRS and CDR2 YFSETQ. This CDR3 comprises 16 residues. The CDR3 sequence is CASTPTGDRSYNEQFF. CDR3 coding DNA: TGCGCCAGCACCCCAACAGGGGATAGGTCCTACAATGAGCAGTTCTTC.

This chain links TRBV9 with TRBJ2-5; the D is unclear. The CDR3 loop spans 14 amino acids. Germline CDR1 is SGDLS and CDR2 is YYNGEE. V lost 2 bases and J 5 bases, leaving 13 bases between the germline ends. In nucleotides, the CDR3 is TGTGCCAGCAGCGTCCCTGGGCGTGAGGAGACCCAGTACTTC. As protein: CASSVPGREETQYF.

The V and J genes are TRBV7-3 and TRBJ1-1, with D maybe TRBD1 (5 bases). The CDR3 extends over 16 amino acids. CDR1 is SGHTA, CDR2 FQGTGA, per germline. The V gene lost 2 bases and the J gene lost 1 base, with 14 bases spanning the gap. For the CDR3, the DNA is TGTGCCAGCAGCTTATCTGCGGGGCATACGAACACTGAAGCTTTCTTT. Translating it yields CASSLSAGHTNTEAFF.

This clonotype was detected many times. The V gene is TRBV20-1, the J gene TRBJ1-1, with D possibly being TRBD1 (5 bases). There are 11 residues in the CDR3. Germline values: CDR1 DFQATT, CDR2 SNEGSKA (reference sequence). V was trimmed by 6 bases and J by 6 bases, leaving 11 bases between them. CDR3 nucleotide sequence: TGCAGTGCCGCATCGGGGGCTGAAGCTTTCTTT. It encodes CSAASGAEAFF.

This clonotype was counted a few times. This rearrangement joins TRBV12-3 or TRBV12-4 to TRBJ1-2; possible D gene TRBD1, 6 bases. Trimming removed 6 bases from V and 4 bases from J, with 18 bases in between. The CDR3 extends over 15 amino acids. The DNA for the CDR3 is TGTGCCAGCAGGAAGCGTCAGGGGAAGCCCTATGGCTACACCTTC. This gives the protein CASRKRQGKPYGYTF.

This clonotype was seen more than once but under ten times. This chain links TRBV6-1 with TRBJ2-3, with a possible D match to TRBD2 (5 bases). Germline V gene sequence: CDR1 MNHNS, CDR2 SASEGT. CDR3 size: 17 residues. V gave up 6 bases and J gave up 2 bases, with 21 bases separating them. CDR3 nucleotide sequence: TGTGCCAGCAGCAGATTGAGCAGCGGCACGTACACAGATACGCAGTATTTT. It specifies CASSRLSSGTYTDTQYF.

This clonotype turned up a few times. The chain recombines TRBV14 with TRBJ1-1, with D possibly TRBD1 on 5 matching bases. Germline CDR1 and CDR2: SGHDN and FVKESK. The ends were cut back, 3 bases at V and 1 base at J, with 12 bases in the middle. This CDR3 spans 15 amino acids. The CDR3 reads CASSQGLTANTEAFF. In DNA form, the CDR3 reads TGTGCCAGCAGCCAGGGACTAACGGCGAACACTGAAGCTTTCTTT. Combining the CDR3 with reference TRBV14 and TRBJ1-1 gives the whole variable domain EAGVTQFPSHSVIEKGQTVTLRCDPISGHDNLYWYRRVMGKEIKFLLHFVKESKQDESGMPNNRFLAERTGGTYSTLKVQPAELEDSGVYFCASSQGLTANTEAFFGQGTRLTVV.